This T cell receptor beta chain was identified in a study of cytomegalovirus exposure and HLA in healthy donors. For the study at large: Of the donors genotyped, about 410 in all, about 80% fell in the Caucasian-associated ancestry cluster.

Study-level points and caveats: From TCR beta sequences, most subjects' HLA-A and HLA-B alleles were reportedly predicted accurately.

As to this clone: What it recognizes is unknown.

The CDR3 spans 14 residues. Germline V lookup: CDR1 SEHNR, CDR2 FQNEAQ (reference sequence). V dropped 6 bases and J dropped 3 bases, with 15 bases sitting between them. PCR was performed using 60 Vbeta and 13 Jbeta primers. Here immunoSEQ multiplex PCR was the method, and the copy in TCRdb shows in-frame clones only, minus some. This table holds under 200,000 clones, approximately 80% found once. The sequencing sample was made of PBMCs. This sequence originates from a woman aged 45-65 years in good health and CMV-seropositive. This chain uses TRBV7-9 with TRBJ2-7; D not certain. CDR3 amino acids: CASSFVSRNYEQYF. The DNA of the CDR3 is TGTGCCAGCAGTTTCGTTTCTAGAAACTACGAGCAGTACTTC.